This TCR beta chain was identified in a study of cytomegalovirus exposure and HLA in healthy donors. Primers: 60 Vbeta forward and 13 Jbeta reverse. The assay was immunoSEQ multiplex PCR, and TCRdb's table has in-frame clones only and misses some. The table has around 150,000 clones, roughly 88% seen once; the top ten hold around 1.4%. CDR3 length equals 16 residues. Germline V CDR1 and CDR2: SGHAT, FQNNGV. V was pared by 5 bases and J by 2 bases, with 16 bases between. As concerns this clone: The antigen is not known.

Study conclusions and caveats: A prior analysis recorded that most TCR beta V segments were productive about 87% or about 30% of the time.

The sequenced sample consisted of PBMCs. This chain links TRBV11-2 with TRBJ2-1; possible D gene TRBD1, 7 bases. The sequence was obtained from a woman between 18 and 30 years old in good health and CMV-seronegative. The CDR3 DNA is TGTGCCAGCAGCAAACGACAGGGACTGACCTACAATGAGCAGTTCTTC. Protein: CASSKRQGLTYNEQFF. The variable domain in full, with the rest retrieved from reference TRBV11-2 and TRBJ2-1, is EAGVAQSPRYKIIEKRQSVAFWCNPISGHATLYWYQQILGQGPKLLIQFQNNGVVDDSQLPKDRFSAERLKGVDSTLKIQPAKLEDSAVYLCASSKRQGLTYNEQFFGPGTRLTVL.